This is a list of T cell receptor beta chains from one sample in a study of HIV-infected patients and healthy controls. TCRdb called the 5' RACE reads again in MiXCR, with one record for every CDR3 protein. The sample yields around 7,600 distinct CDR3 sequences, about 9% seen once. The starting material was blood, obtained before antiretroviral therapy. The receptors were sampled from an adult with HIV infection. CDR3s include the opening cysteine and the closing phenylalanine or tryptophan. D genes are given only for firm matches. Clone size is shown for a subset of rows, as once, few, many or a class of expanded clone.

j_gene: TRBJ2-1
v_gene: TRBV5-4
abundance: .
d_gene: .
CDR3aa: CASSLSQTTVQGEQFF
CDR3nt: TGTGCCAGCAGCTTATCCCAAACGACGGTTCAGGGGGAGCAGTTCTTC

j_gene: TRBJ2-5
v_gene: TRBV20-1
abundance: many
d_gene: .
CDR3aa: CSARPLRETQYF
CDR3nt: TGCAGTGCTAGACCCCTTCGGGAGACCCAGTACTTC

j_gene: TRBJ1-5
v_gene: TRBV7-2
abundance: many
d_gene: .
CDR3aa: CASSLEGGNSNQPQHF
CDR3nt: TGTGCCAGCAGCCTAGAGGGCGGAAATAGCAATCAGCCCCAGCATTTT

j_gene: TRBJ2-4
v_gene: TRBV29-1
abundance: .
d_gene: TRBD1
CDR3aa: CSFEGQKNIQYF
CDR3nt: TGCAGCTTTGAGGGACAGAAAAACATTCAGTACTTC

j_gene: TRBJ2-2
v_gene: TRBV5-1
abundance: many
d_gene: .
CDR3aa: CASSQGQRGTGELFF
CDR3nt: TGCGCCAGCAGCCAGGGACAGCGGGGGACCGGGGAGCTGTTTTTT

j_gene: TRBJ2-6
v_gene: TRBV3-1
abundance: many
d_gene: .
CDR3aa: CASSLRAYTRTGANVLTF
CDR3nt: TGTGCCAGCAGCCTACGGGCCTATACTAGGACTGGGGCCAACGTCCTGACTTTC

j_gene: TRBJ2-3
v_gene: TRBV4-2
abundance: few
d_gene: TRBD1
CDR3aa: CASSQTGDSTDTQYF
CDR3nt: TGTGCCAGCAGCCAAACAGGGGATAGCACAGATACGCAGTATTTT

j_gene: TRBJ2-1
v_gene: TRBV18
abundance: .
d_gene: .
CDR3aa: CASSRGPTYNEQFF
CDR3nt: TGTGCCAGCTCACGGGGCCCTACCTACAATGAGCAGTTCTTC

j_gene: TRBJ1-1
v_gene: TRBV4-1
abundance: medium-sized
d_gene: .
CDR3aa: CASSQAGATGAFF
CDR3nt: TGCGCCAGCAGCCAAGCAGGGGCAACCGGGGCTTTCTTT

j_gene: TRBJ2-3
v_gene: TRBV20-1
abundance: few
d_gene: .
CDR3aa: CSAREPGLAFTDTQYF
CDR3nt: TGCAGTGCTAGAGAACCGGGACTGGCTTTCACAGATACGCAGTATTTT

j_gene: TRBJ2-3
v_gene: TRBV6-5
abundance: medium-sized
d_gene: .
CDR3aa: CASSYGAGRDTQYF
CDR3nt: TGTGCCAGCAGTTACGGTGCGGGGCGGGATACGCAGTATTTT

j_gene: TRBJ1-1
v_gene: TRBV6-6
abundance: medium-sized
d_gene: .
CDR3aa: CASSYLQDGEAFF
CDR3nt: TGTGCCAGCAGTTACCTACAGGACGGAGAAGCTTTCTTT

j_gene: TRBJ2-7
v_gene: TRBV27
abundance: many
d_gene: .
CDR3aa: CASSLTWGGEQYF
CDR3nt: TGTGCCAGCAGTCTCACCTGGGGTGGCGAGCAGTACTTC

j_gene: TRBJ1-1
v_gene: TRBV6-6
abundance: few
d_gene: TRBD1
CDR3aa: CASTRGTGYEAFF
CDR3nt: TGTGCCAGCACCCGAGGGACAGGGTATGAAGCTTTCTTT

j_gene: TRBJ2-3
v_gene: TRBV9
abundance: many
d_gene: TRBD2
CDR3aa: CASSRGLAGTDTQYF
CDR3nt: TGTGCCAGCAGCCGGGGACTAGCGGGCACAGATACGCAGTATTTT

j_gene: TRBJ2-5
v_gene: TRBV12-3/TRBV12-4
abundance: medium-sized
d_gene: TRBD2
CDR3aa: CASTKTSGGPQETQYF
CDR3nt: TGTGCCAGCACTAAGACTAGCGGGGGGCCCCAAGAGACCCAGTACTTC

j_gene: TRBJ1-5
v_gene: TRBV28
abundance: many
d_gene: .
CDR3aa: CASKMGNSNQPQHF
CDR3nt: TGTGCCAGCAAGATGGGGAATAGCAATCAGCCCCAGCATTTT

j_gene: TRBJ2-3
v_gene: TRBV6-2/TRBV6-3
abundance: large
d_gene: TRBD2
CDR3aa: CASSYGGASGVVF
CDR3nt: TGTGCCAGCAGTTACGGTGGAGCTAGCGGGGTGGTTTTT

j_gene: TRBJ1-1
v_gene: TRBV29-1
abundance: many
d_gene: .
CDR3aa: CSVFPGEGYTEAFF
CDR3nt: TGCAGCGTCTTTCCCGGGGAGGGGTACACTGAAGCTTTCTTT

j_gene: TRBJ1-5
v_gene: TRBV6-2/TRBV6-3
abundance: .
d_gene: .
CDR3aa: CASSYEAVYSNQPQHF
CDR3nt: TGTGCCAGCAGTTACGAGGCGGTCTATAGCAATCAGCCCCAGCATTTT

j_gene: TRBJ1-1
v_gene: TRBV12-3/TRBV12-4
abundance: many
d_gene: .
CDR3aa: CASRPLPPDRNTEAFF
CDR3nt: TGTGCCAGCAGACCCCTCCCCCCTGACAGGAACACTGAAGCTTTCTTT

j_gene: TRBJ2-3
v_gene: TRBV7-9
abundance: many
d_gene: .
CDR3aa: CASSRMADRTDTQYF
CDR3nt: TGTGCCAGCAGTCGTATGGCCGACAGGACAGATACGCAGTATTTT

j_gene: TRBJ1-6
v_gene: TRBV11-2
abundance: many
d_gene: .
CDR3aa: CASSSQALRYF
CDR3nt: TGTGCCAGCAGCTCGCAGGCCCTTCGGTACTTT

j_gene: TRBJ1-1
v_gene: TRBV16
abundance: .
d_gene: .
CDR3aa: CASSRWTANTEAFF
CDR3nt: TGTGCCAGCAGCCGATGGACAGCGAACACTGAAGCTTTCTTT

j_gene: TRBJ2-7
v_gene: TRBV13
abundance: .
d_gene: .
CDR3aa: CASSLVGNRGLEQYF
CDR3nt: TGTGCCAGCAGCTTAGTTGGGAATCGGGGTCTGGAGCAGTACTTC

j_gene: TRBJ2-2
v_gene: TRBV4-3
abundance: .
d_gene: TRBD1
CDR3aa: CASSQGQGAITGELFF
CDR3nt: TGCGCCAGCAGCCAGGGACAGGGGGCTATCACCGGGGAGCTGTTTTTT

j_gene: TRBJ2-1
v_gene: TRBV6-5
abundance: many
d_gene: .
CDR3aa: CASNGLRGEQFF
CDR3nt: TGTGCCAGCAATGGACTCCGGGGTGAGCAGTTCTTC

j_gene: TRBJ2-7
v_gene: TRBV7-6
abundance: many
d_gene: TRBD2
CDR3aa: CASSPGLAGGFYEQYF
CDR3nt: TGTGCCAGCAGCCCCGGACTAGCGGGAGGTTTCTACGAGCAGTACTTC

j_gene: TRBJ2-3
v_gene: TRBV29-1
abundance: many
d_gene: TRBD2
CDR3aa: CSVDGGADTQYF
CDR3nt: TGCAGCGTTGACGGGGGGGCTGATACGCAGTATTTT

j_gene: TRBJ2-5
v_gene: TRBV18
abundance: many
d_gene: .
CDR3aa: CASSPGSQETQYF
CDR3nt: TGTGCCAGCTCCCCCGGGTCGCAAGAGACCCAGTACTTC

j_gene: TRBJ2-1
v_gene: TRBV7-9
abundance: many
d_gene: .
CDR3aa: CASSFTGMSYNEQFF
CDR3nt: TGTGCCAGCAGCTTTACCGGGATGTCCTACAATGAGCAGTTCTTC

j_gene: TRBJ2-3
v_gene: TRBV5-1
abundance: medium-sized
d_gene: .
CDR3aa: CASSFRGTTDTQYF
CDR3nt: TGCGCCAGCAGCTTCAGGGGTACCACAGATACGCAGTATTTT

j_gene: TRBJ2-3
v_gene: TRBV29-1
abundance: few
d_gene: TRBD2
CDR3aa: CSVEVLALVTDTQYF
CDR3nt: TGCAGCGTTGAAGTACTAGCGCTCGTCACAGATACGCAGTATTTT

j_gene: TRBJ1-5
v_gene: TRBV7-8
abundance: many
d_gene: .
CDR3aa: CASSLAHSSNQPQHF
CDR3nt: TGTGCCAGCAGCTTAGCCCACAGCAGCAATCAGCCCCAGCATTTT

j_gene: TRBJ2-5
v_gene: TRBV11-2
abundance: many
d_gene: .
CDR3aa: CASSFLTVTSHETQYF
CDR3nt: TGTGCCAGCAGCTTCCTGACAGTAACCTCCCATGAGACCCAGTACTTC

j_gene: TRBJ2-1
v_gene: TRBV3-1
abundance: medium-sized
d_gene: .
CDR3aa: CASSPSRHEQFF
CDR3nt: TGTGCCAGCAGCCCCTCTCGACATGAGCAGTTCTTC

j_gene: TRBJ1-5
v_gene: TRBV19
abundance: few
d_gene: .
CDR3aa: CASSWGGYSNQPQHF
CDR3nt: TGTGCCAGTAGTTGGGGAGGGTATAGCAATCAGCCCCAGCATTTT

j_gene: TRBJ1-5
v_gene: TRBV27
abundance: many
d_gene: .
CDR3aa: CASSPTSNQPQHF
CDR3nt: TGTGCCAGCAGCCCAACAAGCAATCAGCCCCAGCATTTT

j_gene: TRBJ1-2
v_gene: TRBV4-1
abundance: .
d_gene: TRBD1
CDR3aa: CASSYTTGNYGYTF
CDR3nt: TGCGCCAGCAGTTACACGACAGGGAACTATGGCTACACCTTC

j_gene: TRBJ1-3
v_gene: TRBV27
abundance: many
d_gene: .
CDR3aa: CASSFSSGNTIYF
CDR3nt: TGTGCCAGCAGTTTCAGCTCTGGAAACACCATATATTTT

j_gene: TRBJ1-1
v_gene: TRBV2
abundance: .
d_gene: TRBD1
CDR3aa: CASSSDRGENTEAFF
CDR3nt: TGTGCCAGCAGTTCGGACAGGGGGGAGAACACTGAAGCTTTCTTT

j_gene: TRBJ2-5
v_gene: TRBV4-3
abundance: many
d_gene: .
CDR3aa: CASSHTQGGETQYF
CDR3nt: TGCGCCAGCAGCCACACACAGGGCGGAGAGACCCAGTACTTC

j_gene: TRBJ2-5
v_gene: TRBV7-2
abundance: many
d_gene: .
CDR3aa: CASRPGLVSETQYF
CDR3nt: TGTGCCAGCAGACCAGGGTTGGTGTCAGAGACCCAGTACTTC

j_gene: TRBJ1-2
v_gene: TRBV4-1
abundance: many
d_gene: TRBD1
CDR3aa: CASSQGLGQGNYGYTF
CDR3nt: TGCGCCAGCAGCCAAGGATTAGGACAGGGGAACTATGGCTACACCTTC

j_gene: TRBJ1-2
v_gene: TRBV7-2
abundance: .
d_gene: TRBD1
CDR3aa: CASSSVPGQGGYTF
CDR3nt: TGTGCCAGCAGCTCCGTCCCGGGACAGGGTGGCTACACCTTC

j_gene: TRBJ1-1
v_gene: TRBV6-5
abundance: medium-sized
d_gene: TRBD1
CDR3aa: CASSYIRDSPDNTEAFF
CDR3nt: TGTGCCAGCAGTTACATCCGGGACAGCCCCGACAACACTGAAGCTTTCTTT

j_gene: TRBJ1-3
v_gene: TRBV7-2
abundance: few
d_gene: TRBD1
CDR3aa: CASSPGTGGNTIYF
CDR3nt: TGTGCCAGCAGCCCGGGGACAGGAGGAAACACCATATATTTT

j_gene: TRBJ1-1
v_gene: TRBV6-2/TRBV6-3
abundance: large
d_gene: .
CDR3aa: CASSFSMNTEAFF
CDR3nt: TGTGCCAGCAGTTTTAGTATGAACACTGAAGCTTTCTTT

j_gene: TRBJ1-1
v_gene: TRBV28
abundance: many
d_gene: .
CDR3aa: CASRLFGTEAFF
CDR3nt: TGTGCCAGCAGGTTATTCGGGACTGAAGCTTTCTTT

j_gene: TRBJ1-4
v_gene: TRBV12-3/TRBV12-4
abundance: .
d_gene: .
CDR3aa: CASSPQQGGYEKLFF
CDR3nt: TGTGCCAGCAGTCCCCAACAGGGAGGTTATGAAAAACTGTTTTTT

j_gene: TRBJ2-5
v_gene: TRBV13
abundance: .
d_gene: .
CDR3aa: CASSSRDWAETQYF
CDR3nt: TGTGCCAGCAGCTCCCGGGACTGGGCAGAGACCCAGTACTTC